This TCR beta chain was documented in a study of T cell repertoires in cytomegalovirus infection. Study as a whole: TCR beta signatures that were public indicated CMV infection and matching HLA type. Notes on the study in general: The study found HLA-C-restricted CMV-specific TCR beta clonotypes dominating the ex vivo response.

Via MiXCR, TCRdb re-called the reads, giving one row per CDR3 protein. The repertoire consists of around 900,000 distinct CDR3 sequences, with roughly 31% occurring once and the leading ten covering over 13%. This clonotype was detected ten times or more. What it recognizes is unknown. Germline V gene lookup returns CDR1 MNHEY and CDR2 SVGEGT. The CDR3 totals 14 residues. The ends lost 6 bases at V and 1 base at J; junction bases unmatched: 6. This specimen was cultured CD8+ T cells from PBMCs, taken from culture after CMV antigen stimulation. The chain employs TRBV6-2 or TRBV6-3 and TRBJ2-7; 7 bases fit TRBD1. The TCR originated in a human donor in good health (CMV status not recorded). Some clones in this sample may be carry-over from other donors' samples. The CDR3 reads CASRQGLPSYEQYV. As DNA, the CDR3 is TGTGCCAGCAGACAGGGGCTGCCGTCCTACGAGCAGTACGTC.